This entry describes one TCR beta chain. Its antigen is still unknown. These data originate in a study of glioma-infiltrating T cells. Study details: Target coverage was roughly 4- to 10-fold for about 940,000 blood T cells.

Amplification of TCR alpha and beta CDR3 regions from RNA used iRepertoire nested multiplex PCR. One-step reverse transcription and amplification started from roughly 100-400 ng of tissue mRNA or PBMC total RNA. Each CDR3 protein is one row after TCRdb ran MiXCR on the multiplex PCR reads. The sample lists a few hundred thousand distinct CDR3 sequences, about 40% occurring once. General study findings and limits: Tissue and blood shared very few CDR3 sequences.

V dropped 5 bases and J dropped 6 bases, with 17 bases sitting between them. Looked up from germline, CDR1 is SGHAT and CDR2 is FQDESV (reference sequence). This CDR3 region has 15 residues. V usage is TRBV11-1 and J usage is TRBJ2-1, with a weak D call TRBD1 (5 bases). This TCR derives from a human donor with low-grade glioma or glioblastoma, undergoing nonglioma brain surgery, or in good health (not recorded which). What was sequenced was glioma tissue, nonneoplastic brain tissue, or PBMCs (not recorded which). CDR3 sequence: CASSHRGLWGNEQFF. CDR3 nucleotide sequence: TGTGCCAGCAGCCATAGGGGATTGTGGGGCAATGAGCAGTTCTTC. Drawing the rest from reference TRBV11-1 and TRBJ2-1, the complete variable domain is EAEVAQSPRYKITEKSQAVAFWCDPISGHATLYWYRQILGQGPELLVQFQDESVVDDSQLPKDRFSAERLKGVDSTLKIQPAELGDSAMYLCASSHRGLWGNEQFFGPGTRLTVL.